The sequence of this T cell receptor beta chain was determined in a study of response to subunit inactivated influenza vaccine. There are a few counts of this clonotype. Its antigen remains unidentified. The CDR3 has 16 residues. Trimming took 6 bases from V and 5 from J; bases not matched to a gene: 8. Germline lookup yields CDR1 MNHNS and CDR2 SASEGT. Notes on the study in general: There was a suggestion from the authors that each seasonal influenza vaccination recruits few new T cells.

TCRdb independently ran MiXCR on the RT-PCR reads; one entry per CDR3 protein. The table has 600,000 to 700,000 distinct CDR3 sequences, 14% seen once. The source is a man aged 50 to 60 who received an inactivated influenza vaccine. Sequencing used PBMCs from blood, obtained roughly 15 days before vaccination. V and J are TRBV6-1 and TRBJ2-5; TRBD2 agrees at 14 bases. CDR3 region: CASSRNRLAGGETQYF. CDR3 nucleotide sequence: TGTGCCAGCAGCCGAAACCGACTAGCGGGAGGGGAGACCCAGTACTTC.